The 17 T cell receptor beta chains below come from one sample, sequenced in a study of shared clonotypes between healthy human individuals. Sequencing was performed with immunoSEQ multiplex PCR; in TCRdb, only in-frame clones are kept and a portion is missing. Counted here are about 330,000 clones, around 74% occurring once; the ten biggest clones make up around 10%. Specimen: memory CD4+ T cells sorted from blood. Stated subset: CD45RA-negative fraction. The receptor source for this set is a man under 40 in good health.

The rearrangement joins TRBV5-1 to TRBJ2-3; 12 bases are a match to TRBD2. Trimming cost V 5 bases and J 6 bases; bases outside gene matches: 7. CDR3 length equals 15 residues. Per germline, CDR1 SGHRS and CDR2 YFSETQ. The CDR3, as DNA: TGCGCCAGCAGGGGGACTAGCGGGCGAGGGGATACGCAGTATTTT. Encoded protein: CASRGTSGRGDTQYF.

The V and J genes are TRBV5-1 and TRBJ2-7; TRBD2 aligns across 10 bases. Germline V gives CDR1 SGHRS, CDR2 YFSETQ. The CDR3 spans 15 residues. The trim removed 0 bases at V and 7 bases at J, leaving 7 bases unmatched. The CDR3 loop is CASSLGLAGVWEQYF. CDR3 DNA: TGCGCCAGCAGCTTGGGGCTAGCGGGAGTCTGGGAGCAGTACTTC.

Details on this clone: The junction and the germline gene differ at one end; a read error may be behind it. The chain has TRBV25-1 and TRBJ1-2; D is ambiguous. Germline V gene data show CDR1 as MGHDK and CDR2 as SYGVNS. The CDR3 is 15 amino acids. The CDR3 loop reads CASSEGSSGLYSYTF. The CDR3 nucleotides are TGTGCCAGCAGTGAGGGATCCTCGGGCCTCTATAGCTACACCTTC.

There are many counts of this clone. The chain recombines TRBV6-6 with TRBJ1-4; maybe TRBD1 (6 bases). V lost 7 bases and J 8 bases, leaving 17 bases between the germline ends. The CDR3 covers 14 residues. The germline CDR1 and CDR2 sequences are MNHNY and SVGAGI (reference sequence). CDR3 residues: CASKNQGSQEKLFF. CDR3 coding DNA: TGTGCCAGCAAGAATCAGGGGTCGCAGGAAAAACTGTTTTTT.

This clone was observed many times. The chain is built from TRBV29-1 and TRBJ2-5, with a tentative D call TRBD2 (6 bases). CDR3 length: 14 amino acids. The germline V gene encodes CDR1 SQVTM and CDR2 ANQGSEA. Trimming left V 5 bases short and J 6 bases short, with 19 bases between. CDR3 bases: TGCAGCGTTTATTGGTTGGAGGGGAGGAAGACCCAGTACTTC. It translates to CSVYWLEGRKTQYF.

The chain links TRBV29-1 to TRBJ1-1, with TRBD1 matching over 7 bases. CDR1 is SQVTM and CDR2 is ANQGSEA in the germline V gene. V gave up 0 bases and J gave up 1 base; unmatched junction bases: 5. This CDR3 spans 15 amino acids. The CDR3: CSVEDLAGGNTEAFF. In DNA form, the CDR3 reads TGCAGCGTTGAAGATCTGGCAGGGGGGAACACTGAAGCTTTCTTT.

The chain links TRBV7-9 to TRBJ2-5, with 7 bases fitting TRBD1. Matching the DNA end better, TRBJ2-7 makes the J call doubtful. Germline assignment: CDR1 SEHNR and CDR2 FQNEAQ (reference sequence). The CDR3 has 18 amino acids. The CDR3 DNA is TGTGCCAGCAGTCCCCTAGGGGCGACAGGGCGAGAGGACTACGAGCAGTACTTC. Protein: CASSPLGATGREDYEQYF.

The rearrangement joins TRBV19 to TRBJ2-7; the match to TRBD2 covers 10 bases. From germline, CDR1 is LNHDA and CDR2 SQIVND (reference sequence). V lost 5 bases and J lost 0; bases outside the gene matches: 7. The CDR3 has 16 residues. This chain's CDR3 is CASSYGLAEASYEQYF. DNA of the CDR3: TGTGCCAGTAGTTACGGACTAGCGGAGGCCTCCTACGAGCAGTACTTC.

This clone showed up just a few times. CDR3 amino acids: CASSLIDTQYF. The CDR3 DNA reads TGTGCCAGCAGCTTAATAGATACGCAGTATTTT. V is TRBV7-8 and J is TRBJ2-3; D is undetermined. Germline assignment: CDR1 SGHVS and CDR2 FQNEAQ. This CDR3 contains 11 residues. Trimming removed 2 bases from V and 5 bases from J, with 2 bases in between.

This rearrangement joins TRBV29-1 to TRBJ2-1, with no clear D. V lost 6 bases and J lost 4, with 19 bases in between. The CDR3 has 15 residues. Looked up from germline, CDR1 is SQVTM and CDR2 is ANQGSEA. The CDR3 bases are TGCAGCGTCTTCTCTCCCGCTTCACTATACAATGAGCAGTTCTTC. It encodes CSVFSPASLYNEQFF.

In its sample, this clone was seen a few times. The chain recombines TRBV5-6 with TRBJ2-7; 9 positions agree with TRBD1. This CDR3 has 14 amino acids. Per germline, CDR1 SGHDT and CDR2 YYEEEE. After removal of 3 bases from V and 3 bases from J, the junction contained 4 bases not matched to a gene. CDR3 sequence: CASSSGQGDYEQYF. The CDR3 DNA follows: TGTGCCAGCAGCTCGGGACAGGGCGACTACGAGCAGTACTTC.

V usage is TRBV7-4 and J usage is TRBJ2-5, with D possibly called TRBD1 or TRBD2 (5 bases each). CDR1 and CDR2 from the germline V gene are SGHVT and SQSDAQ. V gave up 4 bases and J gave up 4 bases, with 19 bases separating them. The CDR3 is made up of 16 amino acids. CDR3 protein: CASSYPRGPGPETQYF. CDR3 nucleotides: TGTGCCAGCAGCTACCCTCGGGGACCAGGCCCAGAGACCCAGTACTTC.

The chain joins TRBV2 to TRBJ2-7; the D is unclear. CDR1 and CDR2 (germline): SNHLY, FYNNEI. CDR3 length equals 16 residues. Trimming shortened V by 0 bases and J by 0 bases, and 12 bases separated the two germline ends. CDR3 nucleotides: TGTGCCAGCAGTGAAGCGCTAACGGGCCCCTCCTACGAGCAGTACTTC. Amino acids: CASSEALTGPSYEQYF.

The J gene is TRBJ2-1, the V gene TRBV11-3; D may be TRBD1 or TRBD2 (5 bases each). The ends were cut back, 2 bases at V and 5 bases at J, with 13 bases in the middle. This CDR3 spans 15 amino acids. Looked up from germline, CDR1 is SGHNT and CDR2 is YENEEA. CDR3 loop: CASSLLGPSNNEQFF. The CDR3 bases are TGTGCCAGCAGCTTACTGGGACCTTCAAACAATGAGCAGTTCTTC.

V and J are TRBV27 and TRBJ2-1; 10 nucleotides match TRBD2. J lost 7 bases, V lost 4 bases, and 16 bases had no gene match. The CDR3 extends over 18 amino acids. The V gene's germline CDR1 is MNHEY and CDR2 SMNVEV (reference sequence). CDR3 in DNA: TGTGCCAGCAGTTCCTCATGGAGGACTAGCGGTCTTGGTAATGAGCAGTTCTTC. Its translation: CASSSSWRTSGLGNEQFF.

The table lists this clone with a few counts. V usage is TRBV6-1 and J usage is TRBJ1-4; tentatively, D is TRBD1 (5 bases). With 8 bases removed from V and 8 bases from J, the gap between germline ends came to 15 bases. CDR3 length: 13 residues. Germline V gene data show CDR1 as MNHNS and CDR2 as SASEGT. The DNA for the CDR3 is TGTGCCAGCTCTCCTCAGGGAAGCGAAAAACTGTTTTTT. Translation gives CASSPQGSEKLFF.

The V call is TRBV6-5, the J call TRBJ2-3; 7 nucleotides align to TRBD1. CDR3 length equals 15 residues. Trimming removed 5 bases from V and 0 bases from J; junction bases left unmatched: 5. Germline V lookup: CDR1 MNHEY, CDR2 SVGAGI. The DNA of the CDR3 is TGTGCCAGCAGTCCACAGGGGAAGAGCACAGATACGCAGTATTTT. Translating it yields CASSPQGKSTDTQYF.